This T cell receptor (beta chain) was recorded in a study of Graves' ophthalmopathy and Graves' hyperthyroidism. Study-level results: The study's model predicted ophthalmopathy progression at 70% to 71% sensitivity and almost 75% specificity.

CDR3 length: 14 residues. Per the germline V gene, CDR1 is SNHLY and CDR2 is FYNNEI. Trimming took off 0 bases at V and 3 bases at J, with 9 bases between the two ends. Hyperthyroidism counted as stable given no ophthalmopathy within 18 months of follow-up. Diagnostic conclusions were grounded in clinical symptoms, serum thyroxine, TRAb, thyroid ultrasound and orbital computed tomography. The source of the PBMCs was over 8.5 ml of fresh peripheral blood. This clonotype was seen ten or more times. Its cognate antigen is unknown. Investigators amplified TCR beta CDR3 regions from RNA transcripts. HTBI primers served in a first-round RT-PCR, which a second-round multiplex PCR followed. One entry per CDR3 protein results from TCRdb running MiXCR on the multiplex PCR reads. The table has hundreds of thousands of distinct CDR3 sequences, 20% to 25% seen once; the top ten hold approximately 7%.

The sequenced material came from peripheral blood. The J gene is TRBJ2-7, the V gene TRBV2; D is perhaps TRBD1 or TRBD2 (5 bases each). This clonotype was obtained from a woman under 30 with stable Graves' hyperthyroidism. Some clones in this sample may be carry-over from other donors' samples. In DNA, the CDR3 is TGTGCCAGCAGTGAAGCGAGGGACCACTACGAGCAGTACTTC. As protein: CASSEARDHYEQYF.